Included here is one T cell receptor (beta chain) sequence, with context. The antigen it recognizes is unknown. This record comes from a study of cytomegalovirus exposure and HLA in healthy donors (dated by TCRdb to about 2017). Study-wide context: An earlier analysis of some 600 of the donors reported approximately 300 Gb of sequence data and some 110 million unique TCR beta sequences obtained from about 180 million T cells. An early release covering over 500 HLA-typed donors comprised 250 to 350 gigabases of sequencing data and about 90 million unique TCR sequences. Among the roughly 400 genotyped donors, approximately 81% belonged to the genetic ancestry cluster associated with self-reported Caucasian donors. The aim of the study was to test whether cataloging public T cell receptors could identify signatures of past pathogen exposure. The T cell repertoires of 666 subjects were profiled by immunosequencing and related to cytomegalovirus serostatus. Besides the first cohort of 666 subjects, a separate validation cohort made up of some 110 different subjects was used. To predict cytomegalovirus infection status, the study brought together high-throughput TCR immunosequencing, statistical association of individual TCRs with disease status, and machine learning. In a later analysis, previously published TCR beta repertoires from 600 to 850 donors were re-analyzed and high-resolution HLA genotyping was added so that TCR occurrence patterns could be studied. Rather than using new phenotypic data, the later analysis identified candidate immune exposures from TCR beta sequences and from how often those sequences occurred across donors. To decide whether each TCR beta V gene segment behaved as functional or pseudogenic, an earlier analysis of some 600 of the donors relied on high-throughput TCR beta sequencing. Donor age, sex, ethnicity and CMV serostatus were compiled together with the repertoire data. A later genetic analysis took genome-wide SNP genotypes for 398 of the 666 donors and used that subset as a discovery cohort. Every discovery cohort repertoire had been produced on one sequencing platform. Both class I and class II loci were covered by HLA typing, at four-digit resolution. Typing coverage varied by locus: roughly 629-630 donors for A, B, C, DRB1 and DQB1; some 520 for DQA1; nearly 610 for DPA1; 450 to 480 for DPB1. Roughly five DR-DQ haplotypes were treated as single units for association and clustering because of strong linkage in the cohort. On average, about 200,000 unique TCR beta nucleotide sequences were sequenced per donor among 398 genotyped donors of the cohort, with 15% to 20% of those sequences being non-productive.

The cohort consisted of 600 or so healthy bone marrow donors. At the time of sampling, every cohort member was nominally healthy, though immune exposures that went unrecorded were likely present. The donor tested CMV seropositive, placing the donor among the approximately 290 seropositive members of the cohort. A peripheral blood sample was collected from each donor, and TCR beta sequencing was performed on peripheral blood mononuclear cells. The Qiagen DNeasy Blood Extraction Kit was used to extract genomic DNA from the blood cell samples. Its CDR3 holds 12 amino acids, cysteine through phenylalanine. Only the CDR3 DNA is retained, 36 bases long and in frame from the first base. CDR1 and CDR2 are drawn from the germline V gene: ENHRY, SYGVKD. Broad study findings and their caveats: The authors suggested that the approach could potentially be extended to other disease states and immunological phenotypes. In a later analysis, TCR association rates were found to vary across HLA loci, with the most associated TCRs seen for DRB1 alleles and the fewest for HLA-C alleles. Presence/absence analyses assumed roughly uniform sequencing depth across donors, an assumption that may not hold. The 87-base-pair reads could not distinguish some IMGT-functional V segments, including TRBV6-2 and TRBV6-3, so those segments were excluded. A later genetic analysis associated a missense DCLRE1C variant with V-gene and J-gene trimming of TCR beta chains, and an independent cohort replicated the association. In a later analysis, several top co-occurrence clusters were reported to appear linked to parvovirus B19, influenza, CMV and Epstein-Barr virus. Specific HLA alleles were associated with over 15,000 TCR beta sequences at a false discovery rate of 0.05 in a later analysis. When HLA alleles, especially DR and DQ, strongly co-occurred, attributing TCR associations to individual alleles was difficult. A later analysis found that HLA-associated TCR beta chains were more clonally expanded and had lower generation probabilities than equally common non-associated chains. In an earlier analysis of more than 500 of the donors, most TCR beta V segments appeared in productive rearrangements about 87% or about 30% of the time, broadly matching IMGT annotations. According to a later genetic analysis, donors in an Asian-associated ancestry cluster had fewer N-insertions in productive TCRs than the approximately 610-donor mean. Because counts were too low, roughly 18 rarely observed V segments, including chromosome 9 orphons, were left out of the earlier analysis of several hundred of the donors. While some public TCRs were present in many individuals, most TCR sequences turned up only very rarely across donors. The classifier was reported to diagnose cytomegalovirus status with high specificity and sensitivity in both the original and validation cohorts. The cohort was sequenced for TCR beta chains only, and without alpha or paired-chain data the features that could be detected were limited. Correlated functional status among segregating V segments might reflect linkage disequilibrium, but an unknown experimental factor could not be ruled out. The study listed 150 to 200 TCR beta chains as associated with cytomegalovirus. A cluster of highly shared sequence variants was judged likely to be a technical artifact of the sequencing pipeline. A further reported finding was that TCR beta sequences accurately predicted the HLA-A and HLA-B alleles for most subjects in the first cohort. A few of the identified cytomegalovirus-associated TCR beta chains were confirmed in vitro to be specific for cytomegalovirus antigens. HLA typing was unavailable for some donors at each locus, so association tests used only the typed subset. In a later analysis, most CMV-associated TCR beta chains were found to appear HLA-restricted, with HLA associations seemingly driven largely by CMV exposure. For the cohort, immune exposure information was limited to CMV serostatus.

Libraries were built with the immunoSEQ multiplex PCR assay. A mixture of 60 forward primers for TCR Vbeta segments and 13 reverse primers for TCR Jbeta segments was used in the multiplex PCR. The CDR3 region of rearranged TCR beta genes was amplified from genomic DNA by a multiplex PCR assay. The amplified TCR beta libraries were sequenced on the Illumina HiSeq System as 87-base-pair reads. On the study's bioinformatics: A later analysis counted some 74 million unique TCR beta chains across the 500 to 850 repertoires, and around 12 million of these chains were shared by at least two donors. A nearest-neighbor algorithm error-corrected the raw reads and collapsed the reads into unique sequences, merging closely related sequences to remove PCR and sequencing errors. Alignment of CDR3 sequences to IMGT reference sequences was used to assign V, D and J gene segments. For a sequence to be retained, at least a six-nucleotide match to both a V gene segment and a J gene segment was required. A rearrangement counted as productive if the CDR3 had no stop codons and remained in frame with V and J, and every other rearrangement counted as non-productive. CDR3 was defined by IMGT convention, running from the second conserved V-encoded cysteine to the conserved J-encoded phenylalanine. In an earlier analysis of around 640 of the donors, sequences lacking an unambiguous match to a single V gene segment were excluded. An earlier analysis of a few hundred of the donors called V segments functional above 56.7% productive rearrangements and segregating when the between-donor standard deviation exceeded 5%. A statistical classification framework was developed to diagnose cytomegalovirus status using the catalog of TCR beta chain sequences. A later analysis assigned V and J genes by comparing TCR nucleotide sequences with IMGT/GENE-DB human TR gene sequences. The TCRdist pipeline was used in a later analysis to assign CDR3 sequences and most-parsimonious VDJ recombination scenarios. A later analysis defined each TCR beta chain by its CDR3 amino acid sequence plus V-gene family, and excluded reads lacking a unique V-gene family. To address suspected cross-contamination and a sequencing artifact, a later analysis removed a few hundred highly shared, low-generation-probability nucleotide sequences. In a later analysis, a clonal expansion index for each public chain was calculated from normalized within-repertoire ranks of inferred template counts. In a later analysis, generation probabilities were computed using a VDJ recombination model fitted to out-of-frame rearrangements, and the results were checked against IGoR. In a later analysis, TCR-TCR, TCR-HLA and TCR-CMV co-occurrence was scored with hypergeometric tests, and a repertoire-size bias correction was applied to TCR pairs. False discovery rates were estimated in a later analysis by permuting HLA or CMV assignments 20 times. In a later analysis, co-occurring TCRs were grouped using DBSCAN, with TCRdist sequence similarity added in when clustering inside HLA-allele-positive subsets. For co-occurrence clustering, repertoires with fewer than 30,000 or more than 120,000 public chains were excluded, along with 5 or 6 repertoires with anomalous nucleotide sharing. TCRdb obtained this table from immuneACCESS and retained in-frame rearrangements with V and J assigned. These tables miss some clones; where compared with another copy, unresolved V genes account for less than half of the shortfall, and the remainder is unexplained. V and J calls and clone size are as listed in that table; D and trimming were resolved from the DNA. The sample's records list 200,000 to 250,000 clones. The ten largest clones take up over 0.95% of the sample.

The source material was PBMCs. This sequence was found in a girl aged 2 to 9 in good health and CMV-seropositive. The chain links TRBV10-3 with TRBJ1-5, with the D gene not clear enough to name. The DNA is TGTGCATCCGGGGTCGGCAATCAGCCCCAGCATTTT. This yields the protein CASGVGNQPQHF.